The 28 T cell receptor beta chains listed next were all sequenced from one sample in a study of tumor and adjacent non-tumor tissue in lung cancer. A modified ARM-PCR protocol with three rounds of nested PCR amplified TCRbeta. One entry per CDR3 protein results from TCRdb running MiXCR on the multiplex PCR reads. The table has about 200,000 distinct CDR3 sequences, around 71% seen once; the top ten hold 20% to 25%. The template was RNA from unsorted bulk tissue. The material sequenced was lung tumor tissue. The receptor source for this set is a man aged 55 to 69 with non-small cell lung cancer.

V and J are TRBV5-6 and TRBJ2-3, with D possibly being TRBD1 or TRBD2 (5 bases each). Germline assignment: CDR1 SGHDT and CDR2 YYEEEE. The CDR3 loop spans 16 amino acids. Trimming took off 1 base at V and 0 bases at J, with 12 bases between the two ends. The CDR3 bases are TGTGCCAGCAGCTTGACTAACGGGGCGAGCACAGATACGCAGTATTTT. As protein: CASSLTNGASTDTQYF.

The chain is built from TRBV20-1 and TRBJ1-5; D is perhaps TRBD1 (6 bases). The germline gives CDR1 DFQATT, CDR2 SNEGSKA (reference sequence). The CDR3 contains 19 residues. Trimming pared 5 bases from V and 2 bases from J, leaving 28 bases between. This CDR3 reads CSALSLKGHGSMGNQPQHF. For the CDR3, the DNA is TGCAGTGCTCTCTCCCTAAAGGGACATGGTTCAATGGGCAATCAGCCCCAGCATTTT.

J is TRBJ1-1 and V is TRBV7-9, with 8 bases matching TRBD1. Per the germline V gene, CDR1 is SEHNR and CDR2 is FQNEAQ (reference sequence). V shed 5 bases and J 4 bases; nucleotides not matched to a gene: 3. CDR3 length: 13 residues. The CDR3 nucleotides are TGTGCCAGCAGCAATACAGGGGGCACTGAAGCTTTCTTT. Translating it yields CASSNTGGTEAFF. Using reference TRBV7-9 and TRBJ1-1 for the parts outside the CDR3, the full variable domain is DTGVSQNPRHKITKRGQNVTFRCDPISEHNRLYWYRQTLGQGPEFLTYFQNEAQLEKSRLLSDRFSAERPKGSFSTLEIQRTEQGDSAMYLCASSNTGGTEAFFGQGTRLTVV.

As for this clonotype: At one boundary the junction diverges from the germline segment, which might be a read error. The J gene is TRBJ1-1, the V gene TRBV6-2 or TRBV6-3; a weak D match, TRBD1 (6 bases). The CDR3 covers 16 residues. Looked up from germline, CDR1 is MNHEY and CDR2 is SVGEGT. CDR3 loop: CVSSDPGALLNTEAFF. The CDR3 bases are TGTGTCAGCAGTGACCCAGGGGCCCTATTGAACACTGAAGCTTTCTTT.

The chain has TRBV11-2 and TRBJ2-6; D may correspond to TRBD1 or TRBD2 (5 bases each). Looked up from germline, CDR1 is SGHAT and CDR2 is FQNNGV. Trimming cost V 10 bases and J 16 bases, with 26 bases left between them. The CDR3 is made up of 14 amino acids. CDR3: CANSPISGTNALTF. For the CDR3, the DNA is TGTGCCAACAGTCCTATCTCTGGGACCAACGCGCTGACTTTC.

Concerning this clonotype itself: The junction departs from the called germline gene at one end, perhaps through a read error. The chain has TRBV29-1 and TRBJ2-7; D is ambiguous. Germline loops: CDR1 SQVTM, CDR2 ANQGSEA. The CDR3 is 12 amino acids. The CDR3 DNA is TGCATCGTTGAAGTGGCAAGTGATAGTCAATACTTC. Amino acid sequence: CIVEVASDSQYF.

Of note for this clonotype: The junction differs from germline at one of its ends, possibly a read error. This chain connects TRBV5-6 to TRBJ2-4; no clear D. Germline CDR1 is SGHDT and CDR2 is YYEEEE. The CDR3 covers 14 residues. The CDR3 region is CTSSFTLDKNIQYF. Here the CDR3 DNA reads TGTACCAGCAGCTTTACCCTAGACAAAAACATTCAGTACTTC.

As to this clonotype: Its ends do not fully match the called genes, so a read error is possible. The chain combines TRBV6-1 with TRBJ2-7; no clear D gene. Germline values: CDR1 MNHNS, CDR2 SASEGT. The CDR3 totals 12 residues. In DNA, the CDR3 is TGTGCCAGCAACCCCTCCCTCTACCAGCAGTACTTC. Translating it yields CASNPSLYQQYF.

To note about this clonotype: A much larger clone is a single base away; this may be a read error. The chain uses TRBV30 and TRBJ1-5; no reliable D call. With 6 bases removed from V and 0 bases from J, the gap between germline ends came to 3 bases. Germline V gene lookup returns CDR1 GTSNPN and CDR2 SVGIG (reference sequence). This CDR3 has 11 amino acids. Here the CDR3 DNA reads TGTGCCTGTTCTAGCAATCAGCCCCAGCATTTT. Its translation is CACSSNQPQHF.

To note about this clonotype: It may be a read error: a sequence one base away is much more abundant. The rearrangement joins TRBV28 to TRBJ1-6, with TRBD1 matching 7 bases. Germline-derived CDR1 and CDR2 are MDHEN and SYDVKM. The CDR3 sequence is 17 residues long. The CDR3 loop reads CDSSLPGQRFSNSPLHF. DNA of the CDR3: TGTGACAGCAGTCTACCGGGACAGAGATTCTCCAATTCACCCCTCCACTTT.

Comment on this clonotype: Relative to the germline gene, one junction end is altered; a read error may explain this. The gene calls are TRBV11-2 and TRBJ2-6; 7 nucleotides line up with TRBD1. The CDR3 has 19 amino acids. The germline CDR1 and CDR2 sequences are SGHAT and FQNNGV. The CDR3 DNA sequence: TGTGCCAGCAGCTTAGTTCCAAAGGACAGGCTCTCTGAGGACAACGTCCTGACCTTC. Translation gives CASSLVPKDRLSEDNVLTF.

As for this clonotype: The germline gene is not matched at one end of the junction; a read error may be the cause. The CDR3 coding sequence is TGTGCCAGCAGCCAACGGACAGGCAGAGAGACCCGGTACTTC. As protein: CASSQRTGRETRYF. The V call is TRBV7-8, the J call TRBJ2-5, with 7 nucleotides matching TRBD1. The CDR3 is 14 residues long. Germline values: CDR1 SGHVS, CDR2 FQNEAQ.

As to this clonotype: The germline gene is not matched at one end of the junction; a read error may be the cause. The rearrangement links TRBV6-8 to TRBJ2-1; D possibly corresponds to TRBD2 (6 bases). Germline V gene data show CDR1 as MNHGY and CDR2 as SAAAGT. The CDR3 runs 19 residues. The CDR3 spells CASSHTRLRRENSYNEQLF. As DNA, the CDR3 is TGTGCCAGCAGCCATACCCGACTTAGGAGGGAGAACTCCTACAATGAGCAGCTCTTC.

On this clonotype itself: One junction end does not reproduce the germline sequence, and a read error may be involved. V is TRBV20-1 and J is TRBJ1-1, with TRBD1 as a possible D gene (6 bases). The CDR3 is made up of 14 amino acids. The germline V gene has CDR1 DFQATT and CDR2 SNEGSKA (reference sequence). The CDR3 DNA reads as TGCAGTGCTAGGGGGGGCGGGGCGTCGTATGAAGTTTTCTTT. This encodes CSARGGGASYEVFF.

This clonotype was recorded once. Since no conserved phenylalanine or tryptophan closes the CDR3, a read error is the likely cause. The chain is built from TRBV4-1 and TRBJ2-3, with D unclear. The CDR3 extends over 12 amino acids. With 3 bases removed from V and 6 bases from J, the gap between germline ends came to 7 bases. From germline, CDR1 is MGHRA and CDR2 YSYEKL. CDR3 bases: TGCGCCAGCAGCCAGCAGAGGGATACGCAGTATATT. It yields the protein CASSQQRDTQYI.

In the case of this clonotype: No conserved phenylalanine or tryptophan is present at the end of the CDR3, so a read error is the likely explanation. It is unclear where the CDR3 begins or ends on the DNA, so no DNA is shown, and the CDR3 is as TCRdb lists it. The gene calls are TRBV11-3 and TRBJ1-4. Germline lookup yields CDR1 SGHNT and CDR2 YENEEA. Both ends counted, the CDR3 spans 13 residues. CDR3: CASSLVANEKLLY.

CDR3 residues: CASRWTANFQPQHF. CDR3 bases: TGTGCCAGCCGATGGACAGCGAACTTCCAGCCCCAGCATTTT. The chain combines TRBV21-1 with TRBJ1-5; TRBD1, the table's D call, lacks a check against the DNA. TRBV21-1 is a listed pseudogene. The CDR3 has 14 residues.

V gene TRBV4-3 combines with J gene TRBJ2-1, with D tentatively TRBD2 (5 bases). The CDR3 consists of 17 residues. V gave up 4 bases and J gave up 0 bases, with 16 bases separating them. Per germline, CDR1 LGHNA and CDR2 YSLEER. CDR3 nucleotides: TGCGCCAGCAGCCGAGATCAGGAGGCTAACTCCTACAATGAGCAGTTCTTC. It is translated as CASSRDQEANSYNEQFF.

The J gene is TRBJ1-2, the V gene TRBV7-9; 11 bases agree with TRBD1. Germline V CDR1 and CDR2: SEHNR, FQNEAQ (reference sequence). The CDR3 extends over 15 amino acids. V lost 1 base and J lost 6; bases outside the gene matches: 4. The CDR3 sequence is CASSLGRTGGHGYTF. The DNA of the CDR3 is TGTGCCAGCAGCTTAGGACGGACAGGGGGCCATGGCTACACCTTC.

This clonotype came up once. The missing conserved phenylalanine or tryptophan at the end of this CDR3 makes a read error likely. The CDR3 region is CASSLPKQGTGSPLHL. The CDR3 DNA reads as TGCGCCAGCAGCCTGCCGAAACAGGGAACAGGATCACCCCTCCACCTT. This chain joins TRBV4-1 and TRBJ1-6, with D possibly TRBD1 on 6 matching bases. Germline V gene lookup returns CDR1 MGHRA and CDR2 YSYEKL. The V gene lost 4 bases and the J gene lost 10 bases, with 20 bases spanning the gap. CDR3 length: 16 residues.

A note on this clonotype: As the CDR3 is not closed by the conserved phenylalanine or tryptophan, this likely results from a read error. The chain links TRBV13 to TRBJ1-4; no definite D call. The CDR3 length is 13 residues. Germline V CDR1 and CDR2: PRHDT, FYEKMQ (reference sequence). Between the trimmed V and J ends, which lost 5 bases and 8 bases, there was a span of 12 bases. The CDR3 region is CASSPRLGEKLFL. The CDR3 bases are TGTGCCAGCAGCCCACGTTTGGGGGAAAAACTGTTTCTT.

As concerns this clonotype: This may be a read error, as it is one base from a much larger clone. The V call is TRBV20-1, the J call TRBJ1-1, with D maybe TRBD1 (5 bases). The CDR3 is 12 amino acids. V was clipped by 2 bases and J by 9 bases, with 13 bases between them. From germline, CDR1 is DFQATT and CDR2 SNEGSKA (reference sequence). This chain's CDR3 is CSARPPQGKAFF. The CDR3 bases are TGCAGTGCTAGACCCCCCCAGGGTAAAGCTTTCTTT.

For this clonotype: This may be a read error: a much more frequent sequence differs by one nucleotide. The chain employs TRBV11-2 and TRBJ1-6; TRBD1 aligns across 7 bases. CDR3 length: 16 amino acids. Per germline, CDR1 SGHAT and CDR2 FQNNGV. The CDR3 loop reads CVSSLGRTGRSAPLHF. The CDR3 region has the DNA TGTGTCAGCAGCTTAGGGAGGACAGGTCGGAGTGCACCCCTCCACTTT.

For this clonotype: One junction end does not reproduce the germline sequence, and a read error may be involved. This rearrangement joins TRBV6-5 to TRBJ1-1; no definite D call. The CDR3 spans 13 residues. Per germline, CDR1 MNHEY and CDR2 SVGAGI. CDR3 amino acids: CASSEGGITVAFF. The CDR3 DNA is TGTGCCAGCAGTGAAGGAGGGATCACTGTAGCTTTCTTT.

Points on this clonotype: A much bigger clone sits one base away, suggesting this may be a read error. The genes are TRBV6-2 or TRBV6-3 and TRBJ2-1; possibly TRBD2 for D (6 bases). CDR1 and CDR2 from the germline V gene are MNHEY and SVGEGT. This CDR3 comprises 15 residues. V lost 5 bases and J 5 bases, leaving 16 bases between the germline ends. The DNA for the CDR3 is TGTGCCAGCAGTCATGGCGGGGCCGGGGACAATGAGCAGTTCTTC. Its protein product is CASSHGGAGDNEQFF.

This clonotype was detected ten times or more. This clone may be a read error of a much larger clone one base away. The rearrangement joins TRBV11-3 to TRBJ2-2; D gene unclear. This CDR3 contains 15 residues. V was clipped by 8 bases and J by 0 bases, with 13 bases between them. Germline assignment: CDR1 SGHNT and CDR2 YENEEA. In DNA, the CDR3 is TGTGCCAGCGGCGCTCGACGGACGAACACCGGGGAGCTGTTTTTT. Translating gives CASGARRTNTGELFF.

This clonotype was counted ten times or more. V usage is TRBV29-1 and J usage is TRBJ2-1; 9 bases align to TRBD2. J was trimmed by 4 bases and V by 7 bases; bases with no gene match: 8. Germline CDR1 SQVTM, CDR2 ANQGSEA. This CDR3 has 14 residues. The CDR3 DNA is TGCAGCGCCTATAGCGGGGGCCTATACAATGAGCAGTTCTTC. Protein product: CSAYSGGLYNEQFF.

This clonotype was picked up a small number of times. This may arise from a read error, as a much more abundant clone is one base away. In DNA, the CDR3 is TGCGCCAGCAGTGGTTCGGCAGGGGATCAGCCCCAGTATTTT. Translating gives CASSGSAGDQPQYF. This rearrangement joins TRBV10-2 to TRBJ1-5; TRBD1 might be the D (6 bases). The assigned J gene may be wrong: the sequence end matches TRBJ2-3 better. Germline CDR1 and CDR2: WSHSY and SAAADI. CDR3 size: 14 residues.